This T cell receptor (beta chain) was identified in a study of identical twins. Each CDR3 protein gets one entry after TCRdb re-called the 5' RACE reads with MiXCR. Of about 660,000 distinct CDR3 sequences in the sample, over 8.5% were seen once. This clonotype was counted a few times. CDR3 length: 14 residues. With 0 bases removed from V and 6 bases from J, the gap between germline ends came to 8 bases. The germline V gene encodes CDR1 MNHNS and CDR2 SASEGT. The sample was also reused in another study, on yellow fever vaccine responses in identical twins.

The material sequenced was PBMCs. The receptor's source is a woman younger than 30 in good health. V usage is TRBV6-1 and J usage is TRBJ2-2, with D uncertain. Here the CDR3 DNA reads TGTGCCAGCAGTGAAGCTTGGGGTTCCGGGGAGCTGTTTTTT. It encodes CASSEAWGSGELFF.